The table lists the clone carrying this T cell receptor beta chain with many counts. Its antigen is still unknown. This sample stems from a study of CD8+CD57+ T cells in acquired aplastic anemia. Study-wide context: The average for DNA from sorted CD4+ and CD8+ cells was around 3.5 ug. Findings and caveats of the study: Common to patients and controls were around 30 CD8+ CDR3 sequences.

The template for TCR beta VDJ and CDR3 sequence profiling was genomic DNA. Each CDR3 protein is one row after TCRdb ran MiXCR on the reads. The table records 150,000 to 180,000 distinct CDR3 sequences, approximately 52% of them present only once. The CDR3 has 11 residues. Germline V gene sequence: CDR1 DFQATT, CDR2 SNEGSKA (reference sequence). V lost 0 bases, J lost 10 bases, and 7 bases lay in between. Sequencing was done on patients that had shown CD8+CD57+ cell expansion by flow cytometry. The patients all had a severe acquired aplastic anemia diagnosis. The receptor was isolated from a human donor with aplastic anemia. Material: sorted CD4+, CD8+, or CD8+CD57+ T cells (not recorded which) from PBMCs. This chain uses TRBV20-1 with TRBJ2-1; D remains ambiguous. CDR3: CSARDRGEQFF. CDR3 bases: TGCAGTGCTAGAGATCGTGGGGAGCAGTTCTTC.